Presented here are 24 T cell receptor beta chains from one specimen sequenced in a study of neoadjuvant anti-PD-1 for oral cavity cancer. The time point is: after neoadjuvant nivolumab, at surgical resection. Here immunoSEQ multiplex PCR was the method, and the copy in TCRdb shows in-frame clones only, minus some. The sample holds 11,000 to 15,000 clones, 75% to 85% seen once. The sequencing here drew on PBMCs, taken after nivolumab (anti-PD-1) treatment. The origin of the receptors is a person between 35 and 79 years old with oral cavity squamous cell carcinoma.

The rearrangement uses TRBV19 and TRBJ2-5; TRBD2 matches at 8 bases. V gave up 7 bases and J gave up 1 base; unmatched junction bases: 5. The germline V gene has CDR1 LNHDA and CDR2 SQIVND (reference sequence). CDR3 size: 14 residues. The CDR3 region has the DNA TGTGCCAGTAATAGCGGGGCGTTCCAAGAGACCCAGTACTTC. It encodes CASNSGAFQETQYF. The full variable domain, in which reference TRBV19 and TRBJ2-5 provide the parts outside the CDR3, is DGGITQSPKYLFRKEGQNVTLSCEQNLNHDAMYWYRQDPGQGLRLIYYSQIVNDFQKGDIAEGYSVSREKKESFPLTVTSAQKNPTAFYLCASNSGAFQETQYFGPGTRLLVL.

This chain joins TRBV30 and TRBJ1-1, with D uncertain. The V gene lost 5 bases and the J gene lost 10 bases, with 11 bases spanning the gap. The CDR3 totals 10 residues. Germline V gene lookup returns CDR1 GTSNPN and CDR2 SVGIG (reference sequence). The CDR3, as DNA: TGTGCCTGGGAAGTTCGAAGAGCTTTCTTT. As protein: CAWEVRRAFF.

This rearrangement joins TRBV19 to TRBJ1-1; TRBD1 aligns across 8 bases. The CDR3 spans 13 residues. V was pared by 6 bases and J by 6 bases, with 6 bases of the junction left unmatched. Germline V gives CDR1 LNHDA, CDR2 SQIVND (reference sequence). CDR3 in DNA: TGTGCCAGTAGCAATAACAGGGGGTCTGAAGCTTTCTTT. It codes for CASSNNRGSEAFF.

This rearrangement joins TRBV10-2 to TRBJ2-3, with no clear D. CDR3 length equals 16 residues. V dropped 2 bases and J dropped 0 bases, with 12 bases sitting between them. Per the germline V gene, CDR1 is WSHSY and CDR2 is SAAADI. CDR3 amino acids: CASSEEVVTSTDTQYF. The CDR3 DNA sequence: TGCGCCAGCAGTGAGGAGGTGGTAACTAGCACAGATACGCAGTATTTT.

The V gene is TRBV29-1, the J gene TRBJ1-3, with D possibly being TRBD1 (5 bases). Trimming stripped 4 bases from V and 4 bases from J, with 8 bases between. The germline CDR1 and CDR2 sequences are SQVTM and ANQGSEA. The CDR3 has 12 residues. For the CDR3, the DNA is TGCAGCGTTGGGTCAGGGGGAAACACCATATATTTT. Amino acids: CSVGSGGNTIYF.

This clone was seen only a few times. The V and J genes are TRBV10-3 and TRBJ2-7, with 7 bases identical to TRBD1. V lost 0 bases, J lost 3 bases, and 11 bases stayed unmatched. Per germline, CDR1 ENHRY and CDR2 SYGVKD. The CDR3 has 17 amino acids. The CDR3 DNA reads as TGTGCCATCAGTGAGTCCGATCTCCGGGACAGCCTCTACGAGCAGTACTTC. Its translation is CAISESDLRDSLYEQYF.

This clone was observed once. The rearrangement joins TRBV4-1 to TRBJ2-5; D is uncertain. This CDR3 is 12 amino acids long. Germline V CDR1 and CDR2: MGHRA, YSYEKL. V was shortened by 0 bases and J by 5 bases, with 4 bases between the two germline ends. CDR3 in DNA: TGCGCCAGCAGCCAAGAGGGCGAGACCCAGTACTTC. It yields the protein CASSQEGETQYF.

V is TRBV7-3 and J is TRBJ2-2, with TRBD1 identical over 7 bases. CDR1 and CDR2 from the germline V gene are SGHTA and FQGTGA. Trimming at V came to 5 bases and at J to 5 bases, leaving 8 bases not matched to a gene. The CDR3 loop spans 15 amino acids. The chain's CDR3 is CASSPSDRQTGELFF. CDR3 DNA: TGTGCCAGCAGCCCATCGGACAGGCAGACCGGGGAGCTGTTTTTT.

The V call is TRBV10-1, the J call TRBJ2-5; D possibly corresponds to TRBD1 (6 bases). The CDR3 spans 15 residues. Trimming stripped 2 bases from V and 5 bases from J, with 15 bases between. The germline CDR1 and CDR2 sequences are WNHNN and SYGVQD (reference sequence). The CDR3 here is CASSENLGQGETQYF. As DNA, the CDR3 is TGCGCCAGCAGTGAGAATTTGGGGCAGGGGGAGACCCAGTACTTC.

The rearrangement uses TRBV19 and TRBJ2-7; 11 bases line up with TRBD2. The V gene's germline CDR1 is LNHDA and CDR2 SQIVND (reference sequence). The ends lost 10 bases at V and 3 bases at J; junction bases unmatched: 5. This CDR3 has 13 amino acids. CDR3 nucleotide sequence: TGTGCCACCCGACTAGCGGGAAACTACGAGCAGTACTTC. Protein sequence: CATRLAGNYEQYF.

The rearrangement uses TRBV7-3 and TRBJ2-7, with TRBD1 matching 9 bases. There are 16 residues in the CDR3. Germline trimming cut 2 bases from V and 2 bases from J; bases unmatched to any gene: 7. CDR1 is SGHTA and CDR2 is FQGTGA in the germline V gene. The CDR3 coding sequence is TGTGCCAGCAGCTTATTTCCGGGACAGGGAACCTACGAGCAGTACTTC. Translating gives CASSLFPGQGTYEQYF.

The rearrangement uses TRBV13 and TRBJ2-1; D is perhaps TRBD2 (6 bases). The CDR3 has 14 residues. The germline V gene encodes CDR1 PRHDT and CDR2 FYEKMQ (reference sequence). The V end lost 4 bases, the J end lost 9 bases, and 16 bases lay between the germline ends. In DNA form, the CDR3 reads TGTGCCAGCAGCTACGGTCGGAGGGAGGTTGAGCAGTTCTTC. Amino acids: CASSYGRREVEQFF.

CDR3 nucleotide sequence: TGCAGCGTCGCCGTCTCCGGGGGCGAGCAGTACTTC. This gives the protein CSVAVSGGEQYF. J is TRBJ2-7 and V is TRBV29-1; a possible D gene is TRBD2 (6 bases). Germline V CDR1 and CDR2: SQVTM, ANQGSEA. The ends were cut back, 6 bases at V and 6 bases at J, with 15 bases in the middle. The length of the CDR3 is 12 residues.

The rearrangement uses TRBV2 and TRBJ2-1; 9 nucleotides align to TRBD1. The V and J ends lost 6 bases and 8 bases, in that order; junction bases with no gene match: 11. This CDR3 comprises 15 residues. Germline loops: CDR1 SNHLY, CDR2 FYNNEI. The CDR3 DNA follows: TGTGCCAGCAGAACTCCGGGACAGGGCGAGGATGAGCAGTTCTTC. It encodes CASRTPGQGEDEQFF.

For the CDR3, the DNA is TGCAGCGTCAAGACAGGGGGTAACACTGAAGCTTTCTTT. Its translation: CSVKTGGNTEAFF. The chain links TRBV29-1 to TRBJ1-1; TRBD1 agrees at 9 bases. The CDR3 runs 13 residues. The V segment lost 6 bases and the J segment 2 bases; nucleotides outside the gene matches: 4. The germline CDR1 and CDR2 sequences are SQVTM and ANQGSEA. Full variable domain (outside the CDR3, taken from reference TRBV29-1 and TRBJ1-1): SAVISQKPSRDICQRGTSLTIQCQVDSQVTMMFWYRQQPGQSLTLIATANQGSEATYESGFVIDKFPISRPNLTFSTLTVSNMSPEDSSIYLCSVKTGGNTEAFFGQGTRLTVV.

This chain's CDR3 is CASSWGQGASEQFF. DNA of the CDR3: TGTGCCAGCAGCTGGGGACAGGGGGCAAGTGAGCAGTTCTTC. J is TRBJ2-1 and V is TRBV5-6; the match to TRBD1 covers 12 bases. The CDR3 contains 14 residues. V shed 3 bases, J shed 9 bases, and the junction held 4 bases outside the gene matches. The germline V gene encodes CDR1 SGHDT and CDR2 YYEEEE. The full variable domain, in which reference TRBV5-6 and TRBJ2-1 provide the parts outside the CDR3, is DAGVTQSPTHLIKTRGQQVTLRCSPKSGHDTVSWYQQALGQGPQFIFQYYEEEERQRGNFPDRFSGHQFPNYSSELNVNALLLGDSALYLCASSWGQGASEQFFGPGTRLTVL.

This rearrangement joins TRBV10-3 to TRBJ1-5, with D maybe TRBD1 (6 bases). Germline CDR1 reads ENHRY; CDR2 reads SYGVKD. The ends were cut back, 0 bases at V and 2 bases at J, with 14 bases in the middle. The CDR3 contains 17 residues. The CDR3 DNA reads TGTGCCATCAGTGAGTCCACGGGGGGCGATGGCAATCAGCCCCAGCATTTT. Protein: CAISESTGGDGNQPQHF.

The V gene is TRBV10-2, the J gene TRBJ2-7, with TRBD1 identical over 9 bases. Germline CDR1 and CDR2: WSHSY and SAAADI. This CDR3 region has 13 residues. The J segment lost 2 bases and the V segment lost 8 bases, leaving 4 bases of the junction unmatched. The CDR3 reads CASARDRAYEQYF. The CDR3 nucleotides are TGCGCCAGCGCCCGGGACAGGGCCTACGAGCAGTACTTC.

The gene calls are TRBV7-2 and TRBJ2-7, with unresolved D. Trimming cost V 1 base and J 5 bases, with 12 bases left between them. CDR1 and CDR2 from the germline V gene are SGHTA and FQGNSA. This CDR3 is built from 14 residues. The CDR3 DNA follows: TGTGCCAGCAGCTTAGTCTTTCGGCAAAACGAGCAGTACTTC. The encoded protein is CASSLVFRQNEQYF. The full variable domain, completed using reference TRBV7-2 and TRBJ2-7, is GAGVSQSPSNKVTEKGKDVELRCDPISGHTALYWYRQSLGQGLEFLIYFQGNSAPDKSGLPSDRFSAERTGGSVSTLTIQRTQQEDSAVYLCASSLVFRQNEQYFGPGTRLTVT.

The CDR3 DNA is TGTGCCAGCAGCTTTGGGGACCGAACCTGGACGCAGTATTTT. This sequence encodes CASSFGDRTWTQYF. This chain uses TRBV12-1 with TRBJ2-3. TRBV12-1 is flagged as a pseudogene. This CDR3 has 14 residues.

The chain recombines TRBV6-1 with TRBJ2-3; D perhaps matches TRBD2 (6 bases). The ends were cut back, 6 bases at V and 0 bases at J, with 10 bases in the middle. The CDR3 length is 14 residues. Germline-derived CDR1 and CDR2 are MNHNS and SASEGT. CDR3 sequence: CASRATSSTDTQYF. The CDR3, as DNA: TGTGCCAGCAGGGCAACTAGCAGCACAGATACGCAGTATTTT.

This chain connects TRBV7-8 to TRBJ2-7; 8 nucleotides match TRBD2. V shed 3 bases, J shed 2 bases, and the junction held 9 bases outside the gene matches. The CDR3 is 16 residues long. Germline V gene lookup returns CDR1 SGHVS and CDR2 FQNEAQ. The CDR3 loop reads CASSFTGGAYPYEQYF. The CDR3 DNA follows: TGTGCCAGCAGCTTTACGGGGGGGGCCTACCCCTACGAGCAGTACTTC.

This chain joins TRBV5-1 and TRBJ2-6, with D perhaps TRBD2 (6 bases). With 7 bases removed from V and 0 bases from J, the gap between germline ends came to 17 bases. Germline V gene data show CDR1 as SGHRS and CDR2 as YFSETQ. The CDR3 spans 17 residues. This CDR3 reads CASGIGRGSSGANVLTF. Here the CDR3 DNA reads TGCGCCAGCGGAATAGGACGGGGGAGCTCTGGGGCCAACGTCCTGACTTTC.

The chain combines TRBV9 with TRBJ2-2; D not resolved. Germline V gene sequence: CDR1 SGDLS, CDR2 YYNGEE. Between the trimmed V and J ends, which lost 4 bases and 2 bases, there was a span of 21 bases. This CDR3 region has 18 residues. CDR3 sequence: CASSRKEIMARNTGELFF. In DNA form, the CDR3 reads TGTGCCAGCAGCCGAAAGGAGATTATGGCGAGAAACACCGGGGAGCTGTTTTTT.